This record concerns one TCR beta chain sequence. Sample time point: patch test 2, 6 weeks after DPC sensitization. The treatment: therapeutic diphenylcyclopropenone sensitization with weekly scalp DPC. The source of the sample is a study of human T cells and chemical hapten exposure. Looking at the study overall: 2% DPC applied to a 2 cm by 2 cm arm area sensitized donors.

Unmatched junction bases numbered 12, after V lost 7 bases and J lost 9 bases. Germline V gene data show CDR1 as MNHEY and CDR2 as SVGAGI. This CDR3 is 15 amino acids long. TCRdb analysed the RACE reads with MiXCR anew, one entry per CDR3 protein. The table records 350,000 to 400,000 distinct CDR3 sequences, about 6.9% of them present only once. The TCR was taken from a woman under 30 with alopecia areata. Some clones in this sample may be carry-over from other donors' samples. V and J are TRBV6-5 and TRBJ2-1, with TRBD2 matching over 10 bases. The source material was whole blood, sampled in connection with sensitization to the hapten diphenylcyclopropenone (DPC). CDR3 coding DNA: TGTGCCAGCACCAGAGGGCAGCGGGGGGGCAGTGAGCAGTTCTTC. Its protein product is CASTRGQRGGSEQFF.